The clone carrying this T cell receptor (beta chain) has a count of ten or more. Its antigen remains unidentified. These data belong to a study of early T cells in non-severe SARS-CoV-2 infection. For the study at large: Sequencing input comprised bulk RNA from unsorted whole blood; chain pairing was not available.

Findings and caveats of the study: VDJdb matching, biased toward anti-spike CD8 responses, missed private and CD4 specificities.

Germline loops: CDR1 GTSNPN, CDR2 SVGIG (reference sequence). The CDR3 runs to 11 residues. V lost 0 bases to trimming and J lost 14 bases, with 11 bases between them. Unique molecular identifiers tagged individual cDNA molecules. One entry per CDR3 protein results from TCRdb running MiXCR on the 5' RACE reads. The table lists approximately 57,000 distinct CDR3 sequences, around 12% of them singletons, with 1.4% in the top ten. The sample comprised whole blood. This sequence originates from an adult who was a healthcare worker with PCR-confirmed SARS-CoV-2 infection or an uninfected control (not recorded which). V usage is TRBV30 and J usage is TRBJ2-1; the D gene is possibly TRBD1 (5 bases). Here the CDR3 reads CAWSVGHGEFF. The CDR3 nucleotides are TGTGCCTGGAGTGTTGGACACGGCGAGTTCTTC.